These 17 T cell receptor beta chains originate from one sample sequenced in a study of beta chain features in type 1 diabetes. These receptors lack a known antigen. Findings of the study overall: Shortening that was moderate but significant affected the TCRB CDR3s of Type 1 diabetes patients in all four CD4+ subsets.

Expressed TCRB transcripts were sequenced because the entire RNA isolate underwent reverse transcription. Clones were sequenced by immunoSEQ multiplex PCR, and TCRdb holds only the in-frame ones, with some missing. The table includes roughly 730,000 clones, about an eighth detected once. The sample comprised naive CD4+ T cells from blood. These receptors all come from a man younger than 30 with type 1 diabetes.

V gene TRBV7-9 combines with J gene TRBJ2-3; TRBD1 aligns across 7 bases. J was trimmed by 6 bases and V by 5 bases; bases with no gene match: 11. This CDR3 has 15 amino acids. CDR1 and CDR2 from the germline V gene are SEHNR and FQNEAQ (reference sequence). CDR3 amino acids: CASSVGQAVSDTQYF. DNA of the CDR3: TGTGCCAGCAGCGTAGGACAGGCCGTGTCGGATACGCAGTATTTT.

The CDR3 DNA reads as TGCGCCAGCAGCCAAAACAACCGGGACAGAGAGACCCAGTACTTC. As protein: CASSQNNRDRETQYF. The chain uses TRBV4-1 and TRBJ2-5, with 7 positions matching TRBD1. Germline assignment: CDR1 MGHRA and CDR2 YSYEKL. The CDR3 covers 15 residues. Germline trimming cut 2 bases from V and 4 bases from J; bases unmatched to any gene: 7.

The rearrangement joins TRBV9 to TRBJ2-7; maybe TRBD1 (6 bases). The CDR3 loop spans 14 amino acids. With 4 bases removed from V and 2 bases from J, the gap between germline ends came to 13 bases. Germline V lookup: CDR1 SGDLS, CDR2 YYNGEE. The CDR3 spells CASSSGPGAYEQYF. CDR3 coding DNA: TGTGCCAGCAGCTCGGGCCCAGGGGCCTACGAGCAGTACTTC.

This clone was counted only a few times. J is TRBJ2-2 and V is TRBV6-4, with unresolved D. V was clipped by 5 bases and J by 1 base, with 2 bases between them. The CDR3 sequence is 12 residues long. Germline V CDR1 and CDR2: MRHNA, SNTAGT. The CDR3 DNA reads TGTGCCAGCAGTCAGAACACCGGGGAGCTGTTTTTT. Its protein is CASSQNTGELFF.

In the case of this clone: One end of the junction varies from germline; a read error may be responsible. The chain links TRBV13 to TRBJ2-3, with no clear D. CDR1 is PRHDT and CDR2 is FYEKMQ in the germline V gene (reference sequence). The CDR3 is made up of 15 amino acids. As DNA, the CDR3 is TGTGCCAGCAGCTTAGGGACCATCGACACACATACGCAGTATTTT. This codes for CASSLGTIDTHTQYF.

The rearrangement links TRBV7-8 to TRBJ2-3, with TRBD2 as a possible D gene (5 bases). The V gene's germline CDR1 is SGHVS and CDR2 FQNEAQ. Trimming removed 5 bases from V and 10 bases from J, with 19 bases in between. This CDR3 has 14 amino acids. Written as DNA, the CDR3 is TGTGCCAGCAGCGCCGTTGAGGGATCATACGCGCAGTATTTT. Amino acid sequence: CASSAVEGSYAQYF.

Only a few counts were recorded for this clone. The rearrangement links TRBV13 to TRBJ2-3; 12 bases align to TRBD2. This CDR3 is 16 amino acids long. The V gene's germline CDR1 is PRHDT and CDR2 FYEKMQ (reference sequence). The V segment lost 2 bases and the J segment 5 bases; nucleotides outside the gene matches: 5. CDR3 DNA: TGTGCCAGCAGCTTACTAGCGGGGGGGATCTTAGATACGCAGTATTTT. It codes for CASSLLAGGILDTQYF. Supplemented by reference TRBV13 and TRBJ2-3, the full variable domain reads AAGVIQSPRHLIKEKRETATLKCYPIPRHDTVYWYQQGPGQDPQFLISFYEKMQSDKGSIPDRFSAQQFSDYHSELNMSSLELGDSALYFCASSLLAGGILDTQYFGPGTRLTVL.

The gene calls are TRBV27 and TRBJ1-1, with D unclear. The germline V gene encodes CDR1 MNHEY and CDR2 SMNVEV (reference sequence). V gave up 4 bases and J gave up 9 bases, with 15 bases separating them. The CDR3 length is 13 residues. CDR3 DNA: TGTGCCAGCAGTTCCTCACGGTGGCTGAAAGCTTTCTTT. It codes for CASSSSRWLKAFF.

This clone was counted between two and nine times. This chain joins TRBV19 and TRBJ1-1, with unresolved D. Between the trimmed V and J ends, which lost 3 bases and 5 bases, there was a span of 4 bases. Germline CDR1 and CDR2: LNHDA and SQIVND (reference sequence). CDR3 size: 11 residues. In nucleotides, the CDR3 is TGTGCCAGTAGTATGGGGACTGAAGCTTTCTTT. Protein sequence: CASSMGTEAFF.

A few counts support this clone. The V call is TRBV11-2, the J call TRBJ1-1, with D tentatively TRBD1 (5 bases). Germline CDR1 and CDR2: SGHAT and FQNNGV. V lost 8 bases and J 5 bases, leaving 12 bases between the germline ends. The CDR3 length is 12 residues. The DNA for the CDR3 is TGTGCCAGCTCCTTCCCAGGGACTGAAGCTTTCTTT. Amino acids: CASSFPGTEAFF.

J is TRBJ2-2 and V is TRBV28, with D perhaps matching TRBD1 (6 bases). The CDR3 sequence is 12 residues long. Germline CDR1 and CDR2: MDHEN and SYDVKM. V was cut by 9 bases and J by 6 bases, with 11 bases left in between. The CDR3 loop is CASHRVPGELFF. As DNA, the CDR3 is TGTGCCAGTCACAGGGTTCCCGGGGAGCTGTTTTTT. The variable domain in full, with the rest retrieved from reference TRBV28 and TRBJ2-2, is DVKVTQSSRYLVKRTGEKVFLECVQDMDHENMFWYRQDPGLGLRLIYFSYDVKMKEKGDIPEGYSVSREKKERFSLILESASTNQTSMYLCASHRVPGELFFGEGSRLTVL.

This chain links TRBV6-6 with TRBJ2-5; 8 bases are shared with TRBD1. Germline trimming cut 2 bases from V and 4 bases from J; bases unmatched to any gene: 6. Germline values: CDR1 MNHNY, CDR2 SVGAGI (reference sequence). This CDR3 spans 15 amino acids. Written as DNA, the CDR3 is TGTGCCAGCAGTTACGAGGGACAGGTTCCAGAGACCCAGTACTTC. Its translation is CASSYEGQVPETQYF.

This chain links TRBV28 with TRBJ1-5; D not certain. Trimming pared 8 bases from V and 4 bases from J, leaving 12 bases between. The germline CDR1 and CDR2 sequences are MDHEN and SYDVKM. This CDR3 is built from 13 residues. The DNA of the CDR3 is TGTGCCAGCGCCCCCCCGGAAAATCAGCCCCAGCATTTT. It translates to CASAPPENQPQHF.

This clone has more than one count but fewer than ten. The chain uses TRBV28 and TRBJ1-2; 7 nucleotides line up with TRBD1. The V gene's germline CDR1 is MDHEN and CDR2 SYDVKM. The J segment lost 10 bases and the V segment lost 4 bases, leaving 9 bases of the junction unmatched. The CDR3 loop spans 13 amino acids. CDR3 residues: CASSSGTEWYYTF. The CDR3 nucleotides read TGTGCCAGCAGTTCCGGGACAGAATGGTACTACACCTTC.

This clone was picked up a small number of times. The chain uses TRBV4-1 and TRBJ1-5; no clear D. Germline CDR1 and CDR2: MGHRA and YSYEKL. The CDR3 loop spans 16 amino acids. The V end lost 1 base, the J end lost 6 bases, and 16 bases lay between the germline ends. The CDR3 DNA sequence: TGCGCCAGCAGCCAAGTTCTTGGGGTTGGAGGTCAGCCCCAGCATTTT. Residues: CASSQVLGVGGQPQHF.

This clone was counted a few times. The chain uses TRBV28 and TRBJ1-1; 8 bases agree with TRBD1. V trimming: 3 bases; J trimming: 5 bases; junction bases outside the gene matches: 11. The CDR3 totals 16 residues. The germline V gene has CDR1 MDHEN and CDR2 SYDVKM. CDR3 bases: TGTGCCAGCAGTTTCCCGGACAGGGTGTGGTCGACTGAAGCTTTCTTT. Its translation is CASSFPDRVWSTEAFF. Filled out from reference TRBV28 and TRBJ1-1, the complete variable domain reads DVKVTQSSRYLVKRTGEKVFLECVQDMDHENMFWYRQDPGLGLRLIYFSYDVKMKEKGDIPEGYSVSREKKERFSLILESASTNQTSMYLCASSFPDRVWSTEAFFGQGTRLTVV.

This clone was detected many times. This same CDR3 is encoded by further DNA sequences in the sample. CDR3 sequence reads: CATTGTEETQYF. For the CDR3, the DNA is TGTGCCACCACCGGGACAGAAGAGACCCAGTACTTC. This chain joins TRBV10-3 and TRBJ2-5, with 7 nucleotides matching TRBD1. CDR3 length: 12 amino acids. CDR1 is ENHRY and CDR2 is SYGVKD in the germline V gene. Unmatched junction bases numbered 5, after V lost 10 bases and J lost 3 bases.